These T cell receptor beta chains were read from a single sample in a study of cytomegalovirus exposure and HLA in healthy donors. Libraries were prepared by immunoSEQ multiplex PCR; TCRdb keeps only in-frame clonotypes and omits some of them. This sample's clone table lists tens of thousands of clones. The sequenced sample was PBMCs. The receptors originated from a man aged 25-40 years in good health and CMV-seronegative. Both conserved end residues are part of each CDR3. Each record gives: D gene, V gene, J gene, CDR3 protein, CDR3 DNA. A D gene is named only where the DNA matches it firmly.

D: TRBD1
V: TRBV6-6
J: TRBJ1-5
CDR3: CASSSTGSNQPQHF
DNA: TGTGCCAGCAGTTCGACAGGGAGCAATCAGCCCCAGCATTTT

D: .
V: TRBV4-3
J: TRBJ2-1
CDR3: CASSLGHDNEQFF
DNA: TGCGCCAGCAGCCTTGGACATGACAATGAGCAGTTCTTC

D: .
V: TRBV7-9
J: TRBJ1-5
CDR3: CASSLAAGVSNQPQHF
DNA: TGTGCCAGCAGCTTAGCGGCAGGGGTTAGCAATCAGCCCCAGCATTTT

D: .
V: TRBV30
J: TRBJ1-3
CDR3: CAWEQTRNTIYF
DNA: TGTGCCTGGGAGCAAACCCGAAACACCATATATTTT

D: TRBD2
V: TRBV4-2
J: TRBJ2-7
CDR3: CASSRGTSGRAGEQYF
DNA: TGTGCCAGCAGCCGCGGGACTAGCGGGAGGGCCGGAGAGCAGTACTTC

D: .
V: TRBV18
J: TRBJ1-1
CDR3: CASSYARAPNTEAFF
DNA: TGTGCCAGCTCATACGCCAGGGCCCCGAACACTGAAGCTTTCTTT

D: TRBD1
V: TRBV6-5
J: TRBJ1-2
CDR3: CASSYATDDRAYGYTF
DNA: TGTGCCAGCAGTTACGCCACCGACGACAGGGCCTATGGCTACACCTTC

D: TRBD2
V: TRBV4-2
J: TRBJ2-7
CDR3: CASSLGEGLSYEQYF
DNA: TGTGCCAGCAGCCTCGGGGAGGGCCTCTCCTACGAGCAGTACTTC

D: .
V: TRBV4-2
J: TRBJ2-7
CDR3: CASSQVVWTLTPEQYF
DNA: TGTGCCAGCAGCCAAGTAGTATGGACTCTAACCCCCGAGCAGTACTTC

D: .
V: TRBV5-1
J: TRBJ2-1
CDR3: CASSFGASSTYNEQFF
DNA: TGCGCCAGCAGCTTTGGAGCTAGCTCAACCTACAATGAGCAGTTCTTC

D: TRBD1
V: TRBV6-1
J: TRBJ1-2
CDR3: CASSGWDRGNYGYTF
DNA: TGTGCCAGCAGTGGGTGGGACAGGGGTAACTATGGCTACACCTTC

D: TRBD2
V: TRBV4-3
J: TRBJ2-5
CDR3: CASSQEGGETQYF
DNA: TGCGCCAGCAGCCAAGAGGGGGGGGAGACCCAGTACTTC

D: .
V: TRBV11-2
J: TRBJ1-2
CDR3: CASAPPFRGRGYTF
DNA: TGTGCCAGCGCTCCACCTTTTAGGGGCAGGGGCTACACCTTC

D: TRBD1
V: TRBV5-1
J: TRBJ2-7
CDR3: CASSFARGLHEQYF
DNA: TGCGCCAGCAGCTTTGCCAGGGGGCTTCACGAGCAGTACTTC

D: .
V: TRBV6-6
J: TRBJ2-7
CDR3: CASSYEAREQYF
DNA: TGTGCCAGCAGTTACGAGGCCCGGGAGCAGTACTTC

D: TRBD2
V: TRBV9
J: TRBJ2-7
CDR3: CASSVGVAGRTYEQYF
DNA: TGTGCCAGCAGCGTAGGAGTAGCGGGCCGAACCTACGAGCAGTACTTC

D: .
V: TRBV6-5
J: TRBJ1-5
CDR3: CASSLDSYQPQHF
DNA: TGTGCCAGCAGTCTGGACTCGTATCAGCCCCAGCATTTT

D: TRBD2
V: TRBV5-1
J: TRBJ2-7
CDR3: CASSWGLAGPYEQYF
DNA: TGCGCCAGCAGCTGGGGACTAGCGGGACCCTACGAGCAGTACTTC

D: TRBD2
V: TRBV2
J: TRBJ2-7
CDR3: CANEERPLAGDNYEQYF
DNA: TGTGCCAACGAGGAACGTCCCCTAGCGGGAGATAACTACGAGCAGTACTTC

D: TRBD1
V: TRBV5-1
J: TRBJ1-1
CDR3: CASSTGQGRTEAFF
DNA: TGCGCCAGCAGCACGGGACAGGGGAGGACTGAAGCTTTCTTT

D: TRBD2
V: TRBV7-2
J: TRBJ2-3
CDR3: CASSVQAGGAGDTQYF
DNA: TGTGCCAGCAGTGTTCAAGCGGGAGGGGCGGGGGATACGCAGTATTTT

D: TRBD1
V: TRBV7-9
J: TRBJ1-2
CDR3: CASSLGAGTVYGYTF
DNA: TGTGCCAGCAGCTTGGGAGCCGGGACAGTCTATGGCTACACCTTC

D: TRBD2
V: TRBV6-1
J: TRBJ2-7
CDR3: CASSEKPGLAGGSEQYF
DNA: TGTGCCAGCAGTGAAAAACCGGGACTAGCGGGAGGTAGTGAGCAGTACTTC

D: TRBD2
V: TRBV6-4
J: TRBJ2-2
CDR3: CASSALAANTGELFF
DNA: TGTGCCAGCAGTGCCCTAGCGGCGAACACCGGGGAGCTGTTTTTT

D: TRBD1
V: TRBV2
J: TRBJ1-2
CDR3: CARTGQGNYGYTF
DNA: TGTGCCAGGACGGGACAGGGTAACTATGGCTACACCTTC

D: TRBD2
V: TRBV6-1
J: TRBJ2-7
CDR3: CASSESGRYEQYF
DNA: TGTGCCAGCAGTGAAAGCGGGAGGTACGAGCAGTACTTC

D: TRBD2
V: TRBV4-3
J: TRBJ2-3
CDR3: CASSQEGEGTQYF
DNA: TGCGCCAGCAGCCAAGAGGGGGAGGGTACGCAGTATTTT